The 14 T cell receptor beta chains presented below share a single source sample, sequenced in a study of STAT3 mutations in large granular lymphocyte leukemia. Their target antigens are unknown. Study observations and caveats: In T-cell large granular lymphocyte leukemia, about half of patients showed multiple immunodominant subclonotypes.

Some clones are missing from TCRdb's copy, which holds only in-frame ones; the method was immunoSEQ multiplex PCR. The sample yields approximately 2,500 clones, 80% to 90% seen once. Sequenced sample: peripheral blood mononuclear cells. These receptors were collected from a woman in her sixties or seventies with T-cell large granular lymphocyte leukemia. Some clones in this sample may be carry-over from other donors' samples.

In this sample, this clone turned up once. This sequence joins TRBV7-9 and TRBJ2-6, with a weak D call TRBD2 (5 bases). This CDR3 has 18 residues. Between the trimmed V and J ends, which lost 5 bases and 5 bases, there was a span of 22 bases. Per the germline V gene, CDR1 is SEHNR and CDR2 is FQNEAQ (reference sequence). As DNA, the CDR3 is TGTGCCAGCAGCCGAGGGCATTACCCACAAAGTCGGGCCAACGTCCTGACTTTC. Protein sequence: CASSRGHYPQSRANVLTF.

As for this clone: The junction departs from the called germline gene at one end, perhaps through a read error. The chain couples TRBV23-1 to TRBJ1-1; 9 bases are a match to TRBD1. TRBV23-1 carries the ORF label, with uncertain function. The CDR3 totals 9 residues. CDR3 DNA: TGTGGACAGGGGAAGGAAGCTTTCTTT. It yields the protein CGQGKEAFF.

The chain links TRBV19 to TRBJ1-6; tentative D call: TRBD1 (6 bases). Trimming left V 6 bases short and J 7 bases short, with 19 bases between. The CDR3 totals 16 residues. In germline, CDR1 is LNHDA, CDR2 SQIVND (reference sequence). The CDR3 DNA sequence: TGTGCCAGTAGGACTACCGGGGGGCAAGGCAATTCACCCCTCCACTTT. This encodes CASRTTGGQGNSPLHF.

The table lists this clone with a few counts. V and J are TRBV13 and TRBJ2-7; perhaps TRBD1 as D (5 bases). V was clipped by 0 bases and J by 2 bases, with 8 bases between them. The CDR3 sequence is 14 residues long. Germline V gene sequence: CDR1 PRHDT, CDR2 FYEKMQ (reference sequence). The CDR3 DNA reads as TGTGCCAGCAGCTTAGGTCAGGGTACCTACGAGCAGTACTTC. It encodes CASSLGQGTYEQYF.

The gene calls are TRBV15 and TRBJ1-5; a weak D match, TRBD1 (6 bases). The ends were cut back, 7 bases at V and 5 bases at J, with 24 bases in the middle. This CDR3 has 17 residues. CDR1 LNHNV and CDR2 YYDKDF come from the germline V gene (reference sequence). This CDR3 reads CATTAEQGTFSDQPQHF. DNA for the CDR3: TGTGCCACCACAGCGGAACAGGGAACGTTTTCGGATCAGCCCCAGCATTTT.

CDR3 sequence: CAISEGDEQFF. Here the CDR3 DNA reads TGTGCCATCAGTGAAGGGGATGAGCAGTTCTTC. The rearrangement links TRBV10-3 to TRBJ2-1; weak D call: TRBD1 (5 bases). The CDR3 is 11 residues long. The V and J ends lost 3 bases and 8 bases respectively, with 5 bases between them. Germline V gene data show CDR1 as ENHRY and CDR2 as SYGVKD.

The chain recombines TRBV14 with TRBJ2-7, with D perhaps given as TRBD1 or TRBD2 (6 bases each). The V end was cut by 3 bases, the J end by 8 bases, with 14 bases between. The V gene's germline CDR1 is SGHDN and CDR2 FVKESK. This CDR3 is 13 amino acids long. The CDR3 bases are TGTGCCAGCAGCCATTTTCGGCGGGACAAGCAGTACTTC. This encodes CASSHFRRDKQYF.

The chain joins TRBV29-1 to TRBJ1-2, with 9 nucleotides matching TRBD1. From germline, CDR1 is SQVTM and CDR2 ANQGSEA. The CDR3 runs to 14 residues. The V segment lost 3 bases and the J segment 4 bases; nucleotides outside the gene matches: 6. CDR3 loop: CSVEGQGNLYGYTF. CDR3 sequence (DNA): TGCAGCGTTGAGGGACAGGGAAACCTCTATGGCTACACCTTC.

The chain is built from TRBV30 and TRBJ1-6, with D possibly matching TRBD1 (6 bases). Germline V gene sequence: CDR1 GTSNPN, CDR2 SVGIG (reference sequence). The length of the CDR3 is 13 residues. V lost 0 bases and J 9 bases, leaving 9 bases between the germline ends. The CDR3 coding sequence is TGTGCCTGGAGTGTACAGGGAGGTTCACCCCTCCACTTT. Translated, it gives CAWSVQGGSPLHF.

V and J are TRBV18 and TRBJ2-2, with D perhaps TRBD1 (5 bases). Trimming removed 4 bases at V and 1 base at J, with 10 bases between. This CDR3 comprises 15 residues. Germline assignment: CDR1 KGHSH and CDR2 LQKENI. CDR3 nucleotide sequence: TGTGCCAGCTCACGCTCGACAGAGAACACCGGGGAGCTGTTTTTT. Its translation: CASSRSTENTGELFF.

The rearrangement joins TRBV5-4 to TRBJ1-2, with a weak D call TRBD1 (5 bases). The V end was cut by 3 bases, the J end by 1 base, with 13 bases between. The CDR3 is 15 residues long. The V gene's germline CDR1 is SGHNT and CDR2 YYREEE (reference sequence). The CDR3 DNA sequence: TGTGCCAGCAGCTCAACACAGGTGATTAACTATGGCTACACCTTC. Protein product: CASSSTQVINYGYTF.

This rearrangement joins TRBV5-1 to TRBJ2-1; unclear D gene. This CDR3 contains 14 residues. The germline CDR1 and CDR2 sequences are SGHRS and YFSETQ. Between the trimmed V and J ends, which lost 2 bases and 4 bases, there was a span of 10 bases. CDR3 in DNA: TGCGCCAGCAGCTTAAGCAGGACGTACAATGAGCAGTTCTTC. It specifies CASSLSRTYNEQFF.

DNA of the CDR3: TGTGCCTGGAGCTATGCAAACACCATATATTTT. It specifies CAWSYANTIYF. V is TRBV30 and J is TRBJ1-3; no firm D call. The V and J ends lost 3 bases and 6 bases respectively, with 6 bases between them. Germline CDR1 reads GTSNPN; CDR2 reads SVGIG (reference sequence). The CDR3 has 11 residues. The variable domain in full, completed from reference TRBV30 and TRBJ1-3, reads SQTIHQWPATLVQPVGSPLSLECTVEGTSNPNLYWYRQAAGRGLQLLFYSVGIGQISSEVPQNLSASRPQDRQFILSSKKLLLSDSGFYLCAWSYANTIYFGEGSWLTVV.

The chain employs TRBV12-5 and TRBJ1-1; perhaps TRBD1 as D (6 bases). Germline V gives CDR1 LGHNT, CDR2 FRNRAP. The CDR3 is 15 amino acids. V gave up 0 bases and J gave up 3 bases, with 11 bases separating them. The CDR3 here is CASGLVYRDDTEAFF. Here the CDR3 DNA reads TGTGCTAGTGGTTTGGTCTACAGGGATGACACTGAAGCTTTCTTT.